The 27 T cell receptor beta chains below come from one sample, sequenced in a study of T cell changes during pregnancy in multiple sclerosis. The method was immunoSEQ multiplex PCR; TCRdb's version includes in-frame clones alone and lacks a portion of them. In the table there are approximately 34,000 clones, 90% of which are singletons. The material was CD8+ T cells from peripheral blood mononuclear cells, obtained in the first trimester of pregnancy. The receptors derive from a female donor with multiple sclerosis, enrolled in a pregnancy study.

The chain has TRBV10-1 and TRBJ2-2; 9 bases agree with TRBD1. Trimming at V came to 0 bases and at J to 4 bases, leaving 6 bases not matched to a gene. The length of the CDR3 is 17 residues. Germline CDR1 reads WNHNN; CDR2 reads SYGVQD (reference sequence). The CDR3 is CASSESETGGCTGELFF. The CDR3 nucleotides are TGCGCCAGCAGTGAGTCCGAGACAGGGGGATGCACCGGGGAGCTGTTTTTT.

The chain combines TRBV4-3 with TRBJ1-1; D ambiguous. This CDR3 contains 14 residues. V was clipped by 0 bases and J by 5 bases, with 10 bases between them. CDR1 and CDR2 from the germline V gene are LGHNA and YSLEER. The CDR3 coding sequence is TGCGCCAGCAGCCAAGACGGCAGGTATACTGAAGCTTTCTTT. This encodes CASSQDGRYTEAFF.

This sequence joins TRBV5-1 and TRBJ2-1, with 12 bases identical to TRBD2. The length of the CDR3 is 16 residues. The germline V gene encodes CDR1 SGHRS and CDR2 YFSETQ. Trimming at V came to 4 bases and at J to 0 bases, leaving 2 bases not matched to a gene. CDR3 amino acids: CASSVTSGSSYNEQFF. The DNA for the CDR3 is TGCGCCAGCAGCGTGACTAGCGGGAGCTCCTACAATGAGCAGTTCTTC.

This clone was found once. This chain joins TRBV4-1 and TRBJ2-2, with 9 positions matching TRBD2. V lost 4 bases to trimming and J lost 6 bases; unmatched junction nucleotides: 6. This CDR3 has 15 residues. CDR1 and CDR2 (germline): MGHRA, YSYEKL. The CDR3 DNA reads TGCGCCAGCAGCCGCTTAGCGGGAGAGGCCGGGGAGCTGTTTTTT. This sequence encodes CASSRLAGEAGELFF.

V usage is TRBV7-9 and J usage is TRBJ1-5; TRBD1 aligns across 8 bases. CDR1 is SEHNR and CDR2 is FQNEAQ in the germline V gene (reference sequence). The J segment lost 4 bases and the V segment lost 5 bases, leaving 7 bases of the junction unmatched. The CDR3 consists of 15 residues. This chain's CDR3 is CASSPAGTGNQPQHF. The CDR3 DNA reads as TGTGCCAGCAGCCCCGCCGGGACAGGTAATCAGCCCCAGCATTTT.

Worth noting for this clone: The junction differs from germline at one of its ends, possibly a read error. The chain uses TRBV7-7 and TRBJ2-7; 7 bases are a match to TRBD2. From germline, CDR1 is SSHAT and CDR2 FNYEAQ (reference sequence). CDR3 length: 15 amino acids. CDR3 in amino acids: CASSLGSSGAYEQYF. CDR3 nucleotides: TGTGCTAGCAGCTTAGGGTCTAGCGGTGCCTACGAGCAGTACTTC.

In its sample, this clone was seen once. The rearrangement links TRBV27 to TRBJ1-5; maybe TRBD1 (5 bases). Trimming cost V 5 bases and J 7 bases, with 15 bases left between them. This CDR3 has 14 residues. Germline CDR1 reads MNHEY; CDR2 reads SMNVEV (reference sequence). CDR3 residues: CASSPSRRGQPQHF. Here the CDR3 DNA reads TGTGCCAGCAGTCCCTCCCGGAGGGGACAGCCCCAGCATTTT.

V usage is TRBV27 and J usage is TRBJ2-1, with D possibly being TRBD2 (5 bases). The V end was cut by 4 bases, the J end by 4 bases, with 11 bases between. The CDR3 loop spans 14 amino acids. Germline-derived CDR1 and CDR2 are MNHEY and SMNVEV (reference sequence). The CDR3 region has the DNA TGTGCCAGCAGTTATTCAGGAGGATACAATGAGCAGTTCTTC. The encoded protein is CASSYSGGYNEQFF.

This chain links TRBV11-2 with TRBJ2-3; 8 nucleotides align to TRBD2. Germline CDR1 SGHAT, CDR2 FQNNGV. This CDR3 has 18 amino acids. Germline trimming cut 5 bases from V and 2 bases from J; bases unmatched to any gene: 15. The CDR3 region has the DNA TGTGCCAGCAGCCCGATACCTCTTACGGGAGGGCACACAGATACGCAGTATTTT. This translates into CASSPIPLTGGHTDTQYF. The entire variable domain, with the rest obtained from reference TRBV11-2 and TRBJ2-3, is as follows: EAGVAQSPRYKIIEKRQSVAFWCNPISGHATLYWYQQILGQGPKLLIQFQNNGVVDDSQLPKDRFSAERLKGVDSTLKIQPAKLEDSAVYLCASSPIPLTGGHTDTQYFGPGTRLTVL.

J is TRBJ2-1 and V is TRBV5-3; a possible D gene is TRBD1 (6 bases). TRBV5-3 is an open reading frame, and its role is uncertain. The V end lost 3 bases, the J end lost 5 bases, and 15 bases lay between the germline ends. CDR3 length: 15 amino acids. CDR3 in DNA: TGTGCCAGAAGCTCCGCCGGGACAACGGACAATGAGCAGTTCTTC. This gives the protein CARSSAGTTDNEQFF.

This clone was observed once. The rearrangement joins TRBV25-1 to TRBJ2-1; 13 bases line up with TRBD2. Germline CDR1 reads MGHDK; CDR2 reads SYGVNS. CDR3 size: 16 residues. Trimming cost V 1 base and J 5 bases; bases outside gene matches: 2. CDR3 residues: CASSESGLAGHNEQFF. The CDR3 coding sequence is TGTGCCAGCAGTGAATCGGGACTAGCGGGACACAATGAGCAGTTCTTC.

V and J are TRBV28 and TRBJ2-7; TRBD1 aligns across 7 bases. CDR1 and CDR2 (germline): MDHEN, SYDVKM. The length of the CDR3 is 17 residues. V shed 3 bases, J shed 3 bases, and the junction held 14 bases outside the gene matches. CDR3 sequence: CASSFGTGTEQYYEQYF. DNA for the CDR3: TGTGCCAGCAGTTTTGGTACCGGGACAGAACAGTACTACGAGCAGTACTTC.

The rearrangement joins TRBV9 to TRBJ2-7; 10 positions match TRBD1. Germline lookup yields CDR1 SGDLS and CDR2 YYNGEE. The CDR3 extends over 15 amino acids. Trimming at V came to 4 bases and at J to 2 bases, leaving 6 bases not matched to a gene. In DNA form, the CDR3 reads TGTGCCAGCAGCCCAACCGGGACAGGGGCCTACGAGCAGTACTTC. Amino acid sequence: CASSPTGTGAYEQYF.

By sample share, this clone is medium-sized (0.01 to 0.1%). This chain uses TRBV29-1 with TRBJ2-7, with 8 bases lining up with TRBD1. Germline loops: CDR1 SQVTM, CDR2 ANQGSEA. V was pared by 1 base and J by 2 bases, with 4 bases of the junction left unmatched. The CDR3 runs 14 residues. The CDR3 spells CSVEGRDRPYEQYF. Written as DNA, the CDR3 is TGCAGCGTTGAAGGTCGGGACAGGCCCTACGAGCAGTACTTC.

A single count supports this clone. The chain is built from TRBV4-3 and TRBJ1-1; tentative D call: TRBD1 (5 bases). Germline CDR1 and CDR2: LGHNA and YSLEER. CDR3 length equals 14 residues. The V gene lost 1 base and the J gene lost 4 bases, with 10 bases spanning the gap. DNA of the CDR3: TGCGCCAGCAGCCAAGGGGGGGGGACCACTGAAGCTTTCTTT. Translated, it gives CASSQGGGTTEAFF.

The chain uses TRBV7-3 and TRBJ2-1, with a weak D call TRBD2 (6 bases). CDR3 length: 15 amino acids. V shed 6 bases and J shed 5 bases, with 17 bases lying between them. CDR1 is SGHTA and CDR2 is FQGTGA in the germline V gene. The CDR3 sequence: CASRRGEAPDNEQFF. The CDR3 DNA follows: TGTGCCAGCAGGCGAGGGGAGGCACCCGACAATGAGCAGTTCTTC.

The chain is built from TRBV27 and TRBJ2-7, with a possible D match to TRBD1 (6 bases). This CDR3 has 13 residues. V lost 0 bases and J lost 4, with 7 bases in between. The germline V gene encodes CDR1 MNHEY and CDR2 SMNVEV (reference sequence). CDR3 nucleotides: TGTGCCAGCAGTTTATCCCAGGGGTACGAGCAGTACTTC. Its protein is CASSLSQGYEQYF.

This chain connects TRBV6-5 to TRBJ2-5, with 7 nucleotides matching TRBD2. V lost 6 bases, J lost 5 bases, and 9 bases stayed unmatched. CDR1 and CDR2 from the germline V gene are MNHEY and SVGAGI. CDR3 size: 14 residues. The CDR3 region is CASRPSGKRETQYF. In DNA form, the CDR3 reads TGTGCCAGCAGGCCGAGCGGGAAGCGGGAGACCCAGTACTTC.

This chain joins TRBV5-4 and TRBJ1-1; D perhaps matches TRBD1 (6 bases). V was shortened by 0 bases and J by 3 bases, with 9 bases between the two germline ends. The CDR3 is 14 amino acids. The V gene's germline CDR1 is SGHNT and CDR2 YYREEE (reference sequence). The CDR3 sequence is CASSLGGQDTEAFF. CDR3 DNA sequence: TGTGCCAGCAGCTTGGGGGGGCAGGACACTGAAGCTTTCTTT.

The chain carries TRBV2 and TRBJ2-1, with 8 positions matching TRBD1. J gave up 0 bases and V 6 bases, and 4 bases lay outside the gene matches. This CDR3 contains 15 residues. Germline V gene data show CDR1 as SNHLY and CDR2 as FYNNEI. The CDR3 DNA reads TGTGCCAGCAGCGAGGACAGGGCCTCCTACAATGAGCAGTTCTTC. Its translation: CASSEDRASYNEQFF.

This chain joins TRBV7-9 and TRBJ2-1; a weak D match, TRBD2 (6 bases). Germline lookup yields CDR1 SEHNR and CDR2 FQNEAQ (reference sequence). V lost 6 bases, J lost 3 bases, and 15 bases lay in between. There are 15 residues in the CDR3. This CDR3 reads CASSTFGGNYNEQFF. The CDR3 region has the DNA TGTGCCAGCAGTACGTTCGGAGGGAACTACAATGAGCAGTTCTTC.

This clone was recorded only once. The J gene is TRBJ2-2, the V gene TRBV9, with D uncertain. The CDR3 consists of 13 residues. Looked up from germline, CDR1 is SGDLS and CDR2 is YYNGEE. Trimming took off 3 bases at V and 5 bases at J, with 8 bases between the two ends. CDR3 nucleotides: TGTGCCAGCAGCGCGGAGTCGACCGGGGAGCTGTTTTTT. This translates into CASSAESTGELFF. Full variable domain (remainder filled in from reference TRBV9 and TRBJ2-2): DSGVTQTPKHLITATGQRVTLRCSPRSGDLSVYWYQQSLDQGLQFLIQYYNGEERAKGNILERFSAQQFPDLHSELNLSSLELGDSALYFCASSAESTGELFFGEGSRLTVL.

The gene calls are TRBV11-2 and TRBJ2-1, with TRBD2 matching over 8 bases. Germline V gene data show CDR1 as SGHAT and CDR2 as FQNNGV. V lost 4 bases, J lost 4 bases, and 9 bases stayed unmatched. The CDR3 runs 16 residues. The CDR3 region is CASSYRGGRWYNEQFF. For the CDR3, the DNA is TGTGCCAGCAGCTATAGGGGCGGGAGGTGGTACAATGAGCAGTTCTTC.

This chain connects TRBV19 to TRBJ2-1, with 7 positions matching TRBD1. The CDR3 totals 14 residues. In germline, CDR1 is LNHDA, CDR2 SQIVND (reference sequence). The V segment lost 3 bases and the J segment 6 bases; nucleotides outside the gene matches: 5. The CDR3 DNA is TGTGCCAGTAGTATCGAGACAGGGTCCAATGAGCAGTTCTTC. This sequence encodes CASSIETGSNEQFF.

This rearrangement joins TRBV21-1 to TRBJ2-1; TRBD1, the table's D call, was not compared with the DNA. TRBV21-1 is deemed a pseudogene. The CDR3 is made up of 17 amino acids. The CDR3 loop is CASSNPLSKGDYNEQFF. CDR3 nucleotide sequence: TGTGCCAGCAGCAACCCCTTATCGAAGGGGGACTACAATGAGCAGTTCTTC.

The V call is TRBV7-6, the J call TRBJ2-7; D gene ambiguous. V was cut by 5 bases and J by 1 base, with 12 bases left in between. The CDR3 is made up of 14 amino acids. Germline V CDR1 and CDR2: SGHVS, FNYEAQ. CDR3 sequence: CASSPSGQSYEQYF. The CDR3 nucleotides are TGTGCCAGCAGCCCCAGTGGGCAGTCCTACGAGCAGTACTTC.

J is TRBJ1-3 and V is TRBV29-1, with a tentative D call TRBD1 (6 bases). The V end lost 4 bases, the J end lost 2 bases, and 9 bases lay between the germline ends. The CDR3 has 13 residues. CDR1 and CDR2 from the germline V gene are SQVTM and ANQGSEA. CDR3 in DNA: TGCAGCGTTGTGGACAGCCCTGGAAACACCATATATTTT. This sequence encodes CSVVDSPGNTIYF.